Listed below are T cell receptor beta chains from one sample, sequenced in a study of control samples from healthy donors and cancer patients. Here immunoSEQ multiplex PCR was the method, and the copy in TCRdb shows in-frame clones only, minus some. The sample yields 120,000 or so clones, about 89% seen once. The sequenced sample consisted of blood. These receptors all come from a man aged 60 to 75 in good health. The CDR3 runs from the conserved cysteine through the conserved F or W. The D gene is left open where the match is weak. Some rows mark clone size as missing; the rest say once, few, many or name a class of expanded clone.

V	D	size	J	CDR3	DNA
TRBV28	NA	NA	TRBJ1-3	CANSRDISGNTIYF	TGTGCCAACAGTAGGGACATCTCTGGAAACACCATATATTTT
TRBV9	NA	NA	TRBJ2-2	CASSVGGSTGELFF	TGTGCCAGCAGCGTAGGAGGGAGTACCGGGGAGCTGTTTTTT
TRBV19	NA	NA	TRBJ1-1	CASSMGSRQGTEAFF	TGTGCCAGTAGTATGGGAAGCCGCCAGGGCACTGAAGCTTTCTTT
TRBV19	NA	NA	TRBJ2-7	CASRGNGKGFEQYF	TGTGCCAGTAGGGGTAATGGGAAGGGGTTCGAGCAGTACTTC
TRBV19	NA	NA	TRBJ1-4	CASSIGPGLNEKLFF	TGTGCCAGTAGTATAGGACCGGGCCTTAATGAAAAACTGTTTTTT
TRBV27	NA	few	TRBJ1-2	CASSFVGTAYGYTF	TGTGCCAGCAGTTTTGTAGGGACTGCGTATGGCTACACCTTC
TRBV6-5	TRBD1	NA	TRBJ1-5	CASRPGQGANQPQHF	TGTGCCAGCAGGCCCGGACAGGGGGCAAATCAGCCCCAGCATTTT
TRBV19	TRBD1	NA	TRBJ1-3	CASGDRAGGNTIYF	TGTGCCAGCGGGGACAGGGCAGGAGGAAACACCATATATTTT
TRBV4-2	TRBD1	NA	TRBJ2-3	CASSQAAGTGASTDTQYF	TGTGCCAGCAGCCAAGCCGCTGGGACAGGGGCTAGCACAGATACGCAGTATTTT
TRBV28	NA	NA	TRBJ1-3	CASTYRWISGNTIYF	TGTGCCAGCACCTACAGGTGGATCTCTGGAAACACCATATATTTT
TRBV9	NA	NA	TRBJ1-1	CASSVDLGMNTEAFF	TGTGCCAGCAGCGTAGATCTGGGAATGAACACTGAAGCTTTCTTT